The 8 T cell receptor beta chains reported below all come from one sample, sequenced in a study of T-cell memory formation after mild COVID-19. In TCRdb, the 5' RACE reads were re-called with MiXCR into one record per CDR3 protein. The sample shows roughly 240,000 distinct CDR3 sequences, under 20% of them seen only once. Input material: PBMCs or a T cell subset sorted from them (not recorded which). These receptors were taken from a man younger than 30 who had mild COVID-19 (a few samples of this study predate the infection). Cell type and time point are not known.

The chain has TRBV6-5 and TRBJ2-2; 10 bases map to TRBD1. CDR1 is MNHEY and CDR2 is SVGAGI in the germline V gene. Trimming at V came to 5 bases and at J to 7 bases, leaving 7 bases not matched to a gene. This CDR3 region has 15 residues. DNA for the CDR3: TGTGCCAGCAGTCCGGGACAGGGGTTGATCGGGGAGCTGTTTTTT. Translation gives CASSPGQGLIGELFF.

The chain has TRBV20-1 and TRBJ2-7, with TRBD1 matching 8 bases. Germline CDR1 reads DFQATT; CDR2 reads SNEGSKA (reference sequence). The length of the CDR3 is 14 residues. The V segment lost 6 bases and the J segment 1 base; nucleotides outside the gene matches: 8. As DNA, the CDR3 is TGCAGTGCAATGAGACAGGGGAGATCCTACGAGCAGTACGTC. Its protein is CSAMRQGRSYEQYV.

CDR3 residues: CSAPNPETGNTEAFF. The DNA for the CDR3 is TGCAGTGCCCCGAATCCAGAGACAGGGAACACTGAAGCTTTCTTT. The chain is built from TRBV20-1 and TRBJ1-1; tentative D call: TRBD1 (6 bases). Germline V CDR1 and CDR2: DFQATT, SNEGSKA (reference sequence). CDR3 length: 15 residues. The V end was cut by 6 bases, the J end by 1 base, with 18 bases between.

This clonotype has just a few counts. The chain joins TRBV9 to TRBJ1-2; 10 bases agree with TRBD1. In germline, CDR1 is SGDLS, CDR2 YYNGEE. V gave up 0 bases and J gave up 5 bases; unmatched junction bases: 1. The CDR3 totals 14 residues. The CDR3 DNA is TGTGCCAGCAGCGTAGGGACAGGGGGTTATGGCTACACCTTC. Protein product: CASSVGTGGYGYTF.

In DNA form, the CDR3 reads TGTGCCAGCAGCAAAAACGGGGCTGGGGCCAACGTCCTGACTTTC. Its translation: CASSKNGAGANVLTF. The chain carries TRBV28 and TRBJ2-6, with D perhaps matching TRBD2 (5 bases). The CDR3 contains 15 residues. V was trimmed by 6 bases and J by 2 bases, leaving 11 bases between them. Per germline, CDR1 MDHEN and CDR2 SYDVKM. Complete variable domain (other parts from reference TRBV28 and TRBJ2-6): DVKVTQSSRYLVKRTGEKVFLECVQDMDHENMFWYRQDPGLGLRLIYFSYDVKMKEKGDIPEGYSVSREKKERFSLILESASTNQTSMYLCASSKNGAGANVLTFGAGSRLTVL.

This clonotype has a count of ten or more. The chain links TRBV5-1 to TRBJ1-6; D is undetermined. Trimming left V 4 bases short and J 6 bases short, with 11 bases between. Germline V gene data show CDR1 as SGHRS and CDR2 as YFSETQ. The CDR3 extends over 14 amino acids. CDR3 region: CASSPAASNSPLHF. The CDR3 DNA follows: TGCGCCAGCAGCCCCGCTGCGTCTAATTCACCCCTCCACTTT. Full variable domain (rest looked up from reference TRBV5-1 and TRBJ1-6): KAGVTQTPRYLIKTRGQQVTLSCSPISGHRSVSWYQQTPGQGLQFLFEYFSETQRNKGNFPGRFSGRQFSNSRSEMNVSTLELGDSALYLCASSPAASNSPLHFGNGTRLTVT.

This clonotype was detected a few times. The J gene is TRBJ1-2, the V gene TRBV6-4; D may be TRBD1 (6 bases). The CDR3 contains 13 residues. CDR1 and CDR2 (germline): MRHNA, SNTAGT. Trimming took 6 bases from V and 8 from J, leaving 16 bases between them. CDR3 in DNA: TGTGCCAGCAGATCACAGGGTGTAGGAGGCTACACCTTC. Its translation is CASRSQGVGGYTF.

This clonotype was counted only a few times. This sequence joins TRBV29-1 and TRBJ2-7; TRBD2 matches at 8 bases. The CDR3 runs to 16 residues. With 8 bases clipped from V and 2 bases from J, the junction kept 17 bases outside the gene matches. Germline CDR1 SQVTM, CDR2 ANQGSEA. As DNA, the CDR3 is TGCAGCATTCTAGCCGGTGGCGGGGGGTCCCCCTACGAGCAGTACGTC. Translation gives CSILAGGGGSPYEQYV.